The 2 T cell receptor beta chains below all came from one sample that was sequenced in a study of T-cell reconstitution after alpha-beta-depleted transplantation in children (dated by TCRdb to the mid-2010s). Libraries were prepared through PCR. For sequencing, an Illumina HiSeq 2500 was employed. TCR library preparation used molecular barcoding, with unique molecular identifiers applied to normalize quantification of the TCRbeta repertoire. TCRdb reprocessed the public reads (quality trimming at Q25 with fastp, clone calling with MiXCR) and kept in-frame beta chains. For every CDR3 protein sequence, its rows merge into one entry that carries the most common genes and DNA. This sample has some 500,000 distinct CDR3 sequences in its table, and approximately 16% of those were observed once. The ten largest clones represent 3% to 3.5% of the sample. Source: PBMCs from the stem cell graft donor, taken from the stem cell graft. These receptors were obtained from a human donor who donated a stem cell graft to a child with acute lymphoblastic leukemia.

The CDR3 region has the DNA TGCAGTGCTTACGATATAATAGCGGGAGGGCGAGAGACCCAGTACTTC. Amino acids: CSAYDIIAGGRETQYF. The chain has TRBV20-1 and TRBJ2-5; TRBD2 matches 11 bases. Germline CDR1 DFQATT, CDR2 SNEGSKA (reference sequence). J gave up 4 bases and V 5 bases, and 12 bases lay outside the gene matches. This CDR3 has 16 residues.

This clonotype has more than one count but fewer than ten. The genes are TRBV29-1 and TRBJ2-3; a possible D gene is TRBD2 (5 bases). Trimming shortened V by 7 bases and J by 0 bases, and 11 bases separated the two germline ends. CDR3 length: 13 amino acids. Per germline, CDR1 SQVTM and CDR2 ANQGSEA. As DNA, the CDR3 is TGCAGCGCCGAGGGCAGTAGCACAGATACGCAGTATTTT. Protein: CSAEGSSTDTQYF.